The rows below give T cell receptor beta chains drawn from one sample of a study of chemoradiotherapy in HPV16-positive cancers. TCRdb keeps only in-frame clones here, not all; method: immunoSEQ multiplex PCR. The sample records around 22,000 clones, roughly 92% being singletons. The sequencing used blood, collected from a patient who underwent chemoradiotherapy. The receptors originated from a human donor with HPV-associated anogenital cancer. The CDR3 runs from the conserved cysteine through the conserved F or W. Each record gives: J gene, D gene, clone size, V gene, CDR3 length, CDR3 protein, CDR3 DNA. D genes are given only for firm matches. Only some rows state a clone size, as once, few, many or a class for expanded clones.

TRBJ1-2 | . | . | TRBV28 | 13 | CASTKGANYGYTF | TGTGCCAGCACCAAAGGGGCTAACTATGGCTACACCTTC
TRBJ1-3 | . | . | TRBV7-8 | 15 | CASSSLGGSGNTIYF | TGTGCCAGCAGCAGCTTAGGGGGCTCTGGAAACACCATATATTTT
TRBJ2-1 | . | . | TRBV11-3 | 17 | CASSLGPPGSSYNEQFF | TGTGCCAGCAGCTTAGGCCCCCCGGGGAGCTCCTACAATGAGCAGTTCTTC
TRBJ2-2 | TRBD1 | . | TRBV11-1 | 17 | CASSAGPGQGYTGELFF | TGTGCCAGCAGCGCAGGACCGGGACAGGGCTACACCGGGGAGCTGTTTTTT
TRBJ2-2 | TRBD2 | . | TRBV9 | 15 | CASSVAGRVAGELFF | TGTGCCAGCAGCGTAGCCGGGAGGGTCGCCGGGGAGCTGTTTTTT
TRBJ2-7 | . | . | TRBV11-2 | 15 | CASSPHLGGSYEQYF | TGTGCCAGCAGCCCCCACTTGGGGGGATCCTACGAGCAGTACTTC
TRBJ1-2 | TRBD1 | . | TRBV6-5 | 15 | CASSSMGTVNYGYTF | TGTGCCAGCAGTTCGATGGGGACAGTAAACTATGGCTACACCTTC
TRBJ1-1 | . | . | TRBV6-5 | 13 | CASSRGGNTEAFF | TGTGCCAGCAGTAGGGGTGGAAACACTGAAGCTTTCTTT
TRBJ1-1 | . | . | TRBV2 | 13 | CASSVQQNTEAFF | TGTGCCAGCAGTGTACAACAGAACACTGAAGCTTTCTTT
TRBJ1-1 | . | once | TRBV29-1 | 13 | CSVVVGANTEAFF | TGCAGCGTTGTTGTGGGGGCGAACACTGAAGCTTTCTTT
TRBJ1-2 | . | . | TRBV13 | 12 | CASSLSRFGYTF | TGTGCCAGCAGCTTATCCAGGTTCGGCTACACCTTC
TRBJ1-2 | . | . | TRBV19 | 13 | CASSTGGAYGYTF | TGTGCCAGTAGCACAGGAGGTGCTTATGGCTACACCTTC
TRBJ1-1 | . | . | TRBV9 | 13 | CASSVRLNTEAFF | TGTGCCAGCAGCGTAAGGCTGAACACTGAAGCTTTCTTT